One and the same sample provided the 29 T cell receptor beta chains below, sequenced in a study of shared T cell receptors in the human thymus. The data were produced by immunoSEQ multiplex PCR, yet TCRdb's version contains in-frame clones alone and is incomplete. Of roughly 500,000 clones detected, 75% to 80% appear once; the ten largest clones hold roughly 0.013%. These data are also associated with another study on human thymus T cells.

Sequences were obtained from thymocytes. All receptors come from a boy in the first two years of life with a congenital heart defect.

The CDR3 protein is CAAGWTQYF. CDR3 coding DNA: TGTGCGGCGGGGTGGACCCAGTACTTC. This rearrangement joins TRBV27 to TRBJ2-5, with D perhaps matching TRBD2 (6 bases). This CDR3 is 9 amino acids long. Looked up from germline, CDR1 is MNHEY and CDR2 is SMNVEV (reference sequence).

The chain recombines TRBV6-5 with TRBJ2-7; 11 bases fit TRBD2. Germline V lookup: CDR1 MNHEY, CDR2 SVGAGI. The V gene end was trimmed by 0 bases and the J gene end by 2 bases; junction bases not matched to a gene: 3. The CDR3 is made up of 16 amino acids. In DNA, the CDR3 is TGTGCCAGCAGTTACTCGACTAGCGGGGCAACCTACGAGCAGTACTTC. It specifies CASSYSTSGATYEQYF.

J is TRBJ2-3 and V is TRBV4-3, with 9 positions matching TRBD2. This CDR3 contains 15 residues. V gave up 6 bases and J gave up 8 bases; unmatched junction bases: 12. Germline CDR1 reads LGHNA; CDR2 reads YSLEER. The DNA for the CDR3 is TGCGCCAGCAGACGGGGGGTAGCGGGAGAAGGTACGCAGTATTTT. Translating gives CASRRGVAGEGTQYF.

The chain carries TRBV11-3 and TRBJ2-1; 14 positions agree with TRBD2. After removal of 1 base from V and 0 bases from J, the junction contained 5 bases not matched to a gene. Germline V gives CDR1 SGHNT, CDR2 YENEEA. CDR3 size: 19 residues. In nucleotides, the CDR3 is TGTGCCAGCAGCTTAGTTGGACTAGCGGGAGGCATCTCCTACAATGAGCAGTTCTTC. Protein: CASSLVGLAGGISYNEQFF. Based on the CDR3 plus reference TRBV11-3 and TRBJ2-1, the full variable domain is EAGVVQSPRYKIIEKKQPVAFWCNPISGHNTLYWYLQNLGQGPELLIRYENEEAVDDSQLPKDRFSAERLKGVDSTLKIQPAELGDSAVYLCASSLVGLAGGISYNEQFFGPGTRLTVL.

V gene TRBV4-3 combines with J gene TRBJ2-7; 11 bases line up with TRBD2. The germline V gene encodes CDR1 LGHNA and CDR2 YSLEER. The CDR3 spans 18 residues. V shed 1 base and J 2 bases; nucleotides not matched to a gene: 10. The CDR3 sequence: CASSQVRTSGSHAYEQYF. CDR3 bases: TGCGCCAGCAGCCAAGTTCGAACTAGCGGGAGTCACGCCTACGAGCAGTACTTC.

The chain couples TRBV13 to TRBJ1-1, with a possible D match to TRBD1 (6 bases). This CDR3 is 13 amino acids long. The V gene lost 11 bases and the J gene lost 5 bases, with 18 bases spanning the gap. Germline V gene lookup returns CDR1 PRHDT and CDR2 FYEKMQ (reference sequence). CDR3 in amino acids: CADTIGGRTEAFF. The CDR3 coding sequence is TGTGCCGACACAATAGGGGGTCGGACTGAAGCTTTCTTT.

This clone was seen only a few times. The chain combines TRBV6-5 with TRBJ2-7, with D tentatively TRBD1 (6 bases). This CDR3 is built from 13 residues. The germline V gene encodes CDR1 MNHEY and CDR2 SVGAGI. The germline V and J ends were trimmed by 2 bases and 6 bases, with 11 bases remaining between them. In DNA, the CDR3 is TGTGCCAGCAGTTACCCCTCGACAGGCGAGCAGTACTTC. Residues: CASSYPSTGEQYF.

This sequence joins TRBV19 and TRBJ2-1; D not certain. Germline loops: CDR1 LNHDA, CDR2 SQIVND (reference sequence). Trimming left V 0 bases short and J 2 bases short, with 8 bases between. This CDR3 has 15 amino acids. For the CDR3, the DNA is TGTGCCAGTAGTATAGAGGGCAGACCCTACAATGAGCAGTTCTTC. Its protein product is CASSIEGRPYNEQFF.

Comment on this clone: One junction end does not reproduce the germline sequence, and a read error may be involved. This CDR3 is CASSKGQGADYGYAF. CDR3 in DNA: TGTGCCAGCAGTAAAGGGCAGGGGGCCGACTATGGCTACGCCTTC. The rearrangement uses TRBV6-1 and TRBJ1-2; 8 nucleotides match TRBD1. Germline CDR1 reads MNHNS; CDR2 reads SASEGT. This CDR3 has 15 amino acids.

The genes are TRBV5-4 and TRBJ1-4; the D gene is possibly TRBD1 (6 bases). This CDR3 has 18 amino acids. V was clipped by 2 bases and J by 5 bases, with 22 bases between them. CDR1 SGHNT and CDR2 YYREEE come from the germline V gene (reference sequence). The CDR3: CASSFCGGQGHPNEKLFF. The DNA of the CDR3 is TGTGCCAGCAGCTTTTGTGGGGGTCAGGGACATCCGAATGAAAAACTGTTTTTT.

The rearrangement links TRBV29-1 to TRBJ2-2; TRBD2 aligns across 12 bases. CDR1 is SQVTM, CDR2 ANQGSEA, per germline. V dropped 7 bases and J dropped 7; count of bases not matched to a gene: 19. The CDR3 loop spans 18 amino acids. The CDR3 loop reads CSAGVGSRLAGEIGELFF. The CDR3 DNA reads as TGCAGCGCTGGAGTTGGGAGCCGACTAGCGGGAGAAATCGGGGAGCTGTTTTTT.

The chain uses TRBV2 and TRBJ2-1; 9 nucleotides line up with TRBD2. Trimming cost V 2 bases and J 8 bases; bases outside gene matches: 7. The V gene's germline CDR1 is SNHLY and CDR2 FYNNEI. There are 15 residues in the CDR3. CDR3 nucleotides: TGTGCCAGCAGTGAAATGGCGGGAGGGCCTGATGAGCAGTTCTTC. This gives the protein CASSEMAGGPDEQFF.

The CDR3 region has the DNA TGTGCCAGCAGCTTAGGTATAGGACATGACACTGAAGCTTTCTTT. Translation gives CASSLGIGHDTEAFF. This chain uses TRBV11-3 with TRBJ1-1, with D possibly matching TRBD1 (5 bases). This CDR3 contains 15 residues. CDR1 and CDR2 (germline): SGHNT, YENEEA. Trimming pared 1 base from V and 3 bases from J, leaving 12 bases between.

The chain couples TRBV4-3 to TRBJ2-1, with 7 nucleotides matching TRBD2. This CDR3 comprises 14 residues. Germline V CDR1 and CDR2: LGHNA, YSLEER. V lost 4 bases to trimming and J lost 4 bases; unmatched junction nucleotides: 4. In DNA form, the CDR3 reads TGCGCCAGCAGCCGGGGGGGGGTTTACAATGAGCAGTTCTTC. It encodes CASSRGGVYNEQFF.

This sequence joins TRBV5-1 and TRBJ2-2; 11 bases map to TRBD2. V gave up 4 bases and J gave up 5 bases; unmatched junction bases: 10. The germline CDR1 and CDR2 sequences are SGHRS and YFSETQ. The CDR3 spans 17 residues. The CDR3 coding sequence is TGCGCCAGCAGCATTTTAGCGGGAGGGCCGGGAACCGGGGAGCTGTTTTTT. Protein sequence: CASSILAGGPGTGELFF. Full variable domain (remainder filled in from reference TRBV5-1 and TRBJ2-2): KAGVTQTPRYLIKTRGQQVTLSCSPISGHRSVSWYQQTPGQGLQFLFEYFSETQRNKGNFPGRFSGRQFSNSRSEMNVSTLELGDSALYLCASSILAGGPGTGELFFGEGSRLTVL.

This clone has more than one count but fewer than ten. The V gene is TRBV18, the J gene TRBJ2-5; TRBD1 agrees at 10 bases. The CDR3 length is 13 residues. In germline, CDR1 is KGHSH, CDR2 LQKENI. V shed 6 bases and J 8 bases; nucleotides not matched to a gene: 6. The CDR3 loop reads CASSATGGDTQYF. The CDR3 DNA follows: TGTGCCAGCTCGGCGACAGGGGGCGACACCCAGTACTTC. Full variable domain (missing parts from reference TRBV18 and TRBJ2-5): NAGVMQNPRHLVRRRGQEARLRCSPMKGHSHVYWYRQLPEEGLKFMVYLQKENIIDESGMPKERFSAEFPKEGPSILRIQQVVRGDSAAYFCASSATGGDTQYFGPGTRLLVL.

The chain couples TRBV6-5 to TRBJ2-1; possibly TRBD2 for D (6 bases). Germline assignment: CDR1 MNHEY and CDR2 SVGAGI. The V end lost 2 bases, the J end lost 5 bases, and 16 bases lay between the germline ends. There are 16 residues in the CDR3. The chain's CDR3 is CASSYLAHGSHNEQFF. DNA for the CDR3: TGTGCCAGCAGTTACCTAGCGCACGGGTCCCACAATGAGCAGTTCTTC.

The chain has TRBV7-6 and TRBJ1-3; D might be TRBD1 (6 bases). Germline V gene lookup returns CDR1 SGHVS and CDR2 FNYEAQ. This CDR3 region has 15 residues. The germline V and J ends were trimmed by 8 bases and 1 base, with 15 bases remaining between them. CDR3 residues: CASFPIQGSGNTIYF. CDR3 nucleotides: TGTGCCAGCTTTCCCATTCAGGGGTCTGGAAACACCATATATTTT.

This clone has a handful of counts. J is TRBJ1-5 and V is TRBV19, with a possible D match to TRBD1 (6 bases). CDR1 is LNHDA, CDR2 SQIVND, per germline (reference sequence). This CDR3 is built from 14 residues. V lost 6 bases and J 2 bases, leaving 11 bases between the germline ends. The CDR3 DNA reads TGTGCCAGTAGCGACAGGTCACGCAATCAGCCCCAGCATTTT. Amino acids: CASSDRSRNQPQHF.

The V gene is TRBV19, the J gene TRBJ2-3; possible D gene TRBD1, 5 bases. The V and J ends lost 5 bases and 1 base respectively, with 10 bases between them. Germline V gene lookup returns CDR1 LNHDA and CDR2 SQIVND (reference sequence). The CDR3 runs 14 residues. In DNA, the CDR3 is TGTGCCAGTAGTGGGTCCAGGGGCACAGATACGCAGTATTTT. The encoded protein is CASSGSRGTDTQYF.

The chain links TRBV19 to TRBJ2-1; TRBD2 is a possible D gene (5 bases). Germline lookup yields CDR1 LNHDA and CDR2 SQIVND (reference sequence). The CDR3 is made up of 15 amino acids. V was pared by 3 bases and J by 4 bases, with 13 bases between. This CDR3 is CASSMGKEEYNEQFF. The CDR3 nucleotides read TGTGCCAGTAGTATGGGGAAGGAGGAATACAATGAGCAGTTCTTC.

This chain uses TRBV27 with TRBJ1-4; D remains unclear. Germline V gene sequence: CDR1 MNHEY, CDR2 SMNVEV (reference sequence). Trimming took 7 bases from V and 8 from J, leaving 11 bases between them. This CDR3 is built from 12 residues. The CDR3 sequence: CASTEGGEKLFF. CDR3 nucleotide sequence: TGTGCCAGCACGGAGGGAGGCGAAAAACTGTTTTTT.

The rearrangement links TRBV7-8 to TRBJ2-1, with TRBD2 matching 11 bases. The germline V gene encodes CDR1 SGHVS and CDR2 FQNEAQ. V lost 5 bases to trimming and J lost 8 bases; unmatched junction nucleotides: 8. The CDR3 length is 15 residues. This CDR3 is CASSPGQLAGDEQFF. The CDR3 DNA reads as TGTGCCAGCAGCCCCGGGCAACTAGCGGGGGATGAGCAGTTCTTC.

The V gene is TRBV5-6, the J gene TRBJ2-1, with a possible D match to TRBD1 (5 bases). V was clipped by 2 bases and J by 5 bases, with 11 bases between them. CDR1 and CDR2 (germline): SGHDT, YYEEEE. The CDR3 contains 14 residues. CDR3 DNA: TGTGCCAGCAGCTTAAAGCAAGGGGACAATGAGCAGTTCTTC. This encodes CASSLKQGDNEQFF.

The V call is TRBV6-1, the J call TRBJ2-7; a weak D match, TRBD1 (5 bases). The V end lost 3 bases, the J end lost 5 bases, and 17 bases lay between the germline ends. The length of the CDR3 is 15 residues. Germline assignment: CDR1 MNHNS and CDR2 SASEGT. The CDR3 sequence: CASSDFQGQPNEQYF. CDR3 sequence (DNA): TGTGCCAGCAGTGATTTCCAGGGCCAGCCAAACGAGCAGTACTTC.

V and J are TRBV5-1 and TRBJ2-5; 10 bases map to TRBD2. This CDR3 is 19 amino acids long. Unmatched junction bases numbered 19, after V lost 4 bases and J lost 4 bases. Germline CDR1 SGHRS, CDR2 YFSETQ. The DNA of the CDR3 is TGCGCCAGCAGCCCAACCGGGCTAGCGGGAGTTTGGTATCTAGAGACCCAGTACTTC. Translated: CASSPTGLAGVWYLETQYF. Full variable domain (outside the CDR3, taken from reference TRBV5-1 and TRBJ2-5): KAGVTQTPRYLIKTRGQQVTLSCSPISGHRSVSWYQQTPGQGLQFLFEYFSETQRNKGNFPGRFSGRQFSNSRSEMNVSTLELGDSALYLCASSPTGLAGVWYLETQYFGPGTRLLVL.

As for this clone: Other DNA sequences within the sample encode an identical CDR3. This chain links TRBV4-2 with TRBJ1-4, with D possibly TRBD1 on 6 matching bases. V gave up 0 bases and J gave up 6 bases, with 11 bases separating them. CDR1 LGHNA and CDR2 YNFKEQ come from the germline V gene. This CDR3 has 15 residues. The CDR3 sequence is CASSQEGQGDEKLFF. CDR3 DNA sequence: TGTGCCAGCAGCCAAGAGGGACAAGGGGATGAAAAACTGTTTTTT.

The chain joins TRBV27 to TRBJ2-7; the match to TRBD2 covers 8 bases. V shed 7 bases, J shed 2 bases, and the junction held 10 bases outside the gene matches. Germline V lookup: CDR1 MNHEY, CDR2 SMNVEV (reference sequence). CDR3 length equals 15 residues. Here the CDR3 reads CASKRETGRTYEQYF. In nucleotides, the CDR3 is TGTGCCAGCAAGCGGGAGACAGGTCGGACCTACGAGCAGTACTTC.

The chain uses TRBV6-5 and TRBJ2-4; the D gene is possibly TRBD2 (5 bases). Germline V CDR1 and CDR2: MNHEY, SVGAGI. The V and J ends lost 4 bases and 3 bases respectively, with 16 bases between them. This CDR3 comprises 16 residues. This CDR3 reads CASSSRAWESKNIQYF. DNA of the CDR3: TGTGCCAGCAGTTCCCGGGCCTGGGAGAGCAAAAACATTCAGTACTTC.